This T cell receptor beta chain comes out of a study of blood T cell repertoires in COVID-19. Study context: Sites across the United States, Italy and Spain contributed samples from acute and convalescent COVID-19. In each case, the material was cDNA or gDNA derived from T cells, B-cell-depleted T cells, or PBMCs.

The authors' processing: Nucleated cell counts were estimated from reference gene primer amplification. Sequenced by immunoSEQ multiplex PCR; TCRdb stores in-frame clones only, minus some. V, J and clone size derive from that table, while D and trimming were established from the DNA sequence. The table shows 100,000 or so clones, with about 80% occurring only once. The CDR3 is 16 residues long. Germline loops: CDR1 LNHDA, CDR2 SQIVND (reference sequence). The V and J ends lost 7 bases and 8 bases respectively, with 24 bases between them. This clone was seen only once. The chain is built from TRBV19 and TRBJ2-1, with D possibly TRBD2 on 6 matching bases. The sequence came from an elderly man with acute or convalescent COVID-19. The sequenced sample consisted of peripheral blood. CDR3 amino acids: CASTRGPNTGGHEQFF. The CDR3 coding sequence is TGTGCCAGTACCCGAGGCCCGAACACCGGGGGACATGAGCAGTTCTTC.